The next 20 T cell receptor beta chains were all read from a single sample in a study of CD8 T cells in ankylosing spondylitis. TCRdb re-derived calls from the 5' RACE reads in MiXCR, one entry per CDR3 protein. The sample includes approximately 150,000 distinct CDR3 sequences, around 8.9% seen only once; the top ten take about 15%. Sequencing was done on a sample of blood, either unsorted or a sorted T cell fraction (not recorded which). These receptors all come from a female donor with ankylosing spondylitis or in good health (not recorded which).

This clonotype was seen more than once but under ten times. V gene TRBV4-2 combines with J gene TRBJ1-1; a weak D match, TRBD1 (5 bases). The germline V gene encodes CDR1 LGHNA and CDR2 YNFKEQ. Trimming removed 2 bases from V and 8 bases from J, with 12 bases in between. The CDR3 is 13 amino acids. The CDR3 loop reads CASSQSWDPEAFF. Here the CDR3 DNA reads TGTGCCAGCAGCCAATCCTGGGACCCGGAAGCTTTCTTT.

This clonotype was counted a few times. V is TRBV4-1 and J is TRBJ1-1; the D gene is possibly TRBD1 (6 bases). Germline V gene lookup returns CDR1 MGHRA and CDR2 YSYEKL. Trimming shortened V by 3 bases and J by 4 bases, and 18 bases separated the two germline ends. CDR3 length equals 16 residues. The CDR3 DNA reads as TGCGCCAGCAGCCAGACCCCCCGGGGGGCAACCACTGAAGCTTTCTTT. It yields the protein CASSQTPRGATTEAFF.

The chain combines TRBV4-3 with TRBJ2-3; 9 nucleotides match TRBD2. Losses at the gene ends were 4 bases for V and 4 bases for J; bases not matched to a gene: 6. This CDR3 comprises 15 residues. From germline, CDR1 is LGHNA and CDR2 YSLEER. The CDR3 nucleotides are TGCGCCAGCAGCCCCGTTAGCGGGAGTTCAGATACGCAGTATTTT. This gives the protein CASSPVSGSSDTQYF.

This clonotype was observed many times. CDR3 protein: CSVLDKGDTDTQYF. Written as DNA, the CDR3 is TGCAGCGTCCTAGACAAAGGCGACACAGATACGCAGTATTTT. The chain links TRBV29-1 to TRBJ2-3, with unresolved D. The germline V and J ends were trimmed by 6 bases and 2 bases, with 15 bases remaining between them. The CDR3 spans 14 residues. Germline V lookup: CDR1 SQVTM, CDR2 ANQGSEA.

This clonotype was seen only a few times. The chain links TRBV28 to TRBJ2-3; TRBD1 is a possible D gene (6 bases). This CDR3 region has 16 residues. Germline CDR1 MDHEN, CDR2 SYDVKM. V lost 5 bases and J lost 2, with 17 bases in between. CDR3 loop: CASSTPLDRDTDTQYF. The CDR3 DNA reads TGTGCCAGCAGTACTCCCCTGGACAGAGACACAGATACGCAGTATTTT. The entire variable domain, with the rest obtained from reference TRBV28 and TRBJ2-3, is as follows: DVKVTQSSRYLVKRTGEKVFLECVQDMDHENMFWYRQDPGLGLRLIYFSYDVKMKEKGDIPEGYSVSREKKERFSLILESASTNQTSMYLCASSTPLDRDTDTQYFGPGTRLTVL.

The chain uses TRBV27 and TRBJ2-7; the match to TRBD1 covers 7 bases. The length of the CDR3 is 15 residues. Germline V gene sequence: CDR1 MNHEY, CDR2 SMNVEV (reference sequence). The junction had 10 bases not matched to a gene; V was cut back by 7 bases and J by 1 base. CDR3: CASKLTLQGSYEQYF. For the CDR3, the DNA is TGTGCCAGCAAACTGACACTACAGGGGTCCTACGAGCAGTACTTC.

There are a few counts of this clonotype. The chain uses TRBV20-1 and TRBJ1-1; D unclear. The ends were cut back, 5 bases at V and 6 bases at J, with 19 bases in the middle. This CDR3 has 14 amino acids. Per the germline V gene, CDR1 is DFQATT and CDR2 is SNEGSKA (reference sequence). The CDR3 region is CSAPYVQVLPEAFF. For the CDR3, the DNA is TGCAGTGCTCCGTACGTTCAGGTTTTACCTGAAGCTTTCTTT.

This clonotype has only a few counts. This chain joins TRBV6-1 and TRBJ1-1; no firm D call. Germline CDR1 and CDR2: MNHNS and SASEGT. With 6 bases removed from V and 2 bases from J, the gap between germline ends came to 16 bases. CDR3 length: 15 amino acids. CDR3: CASSRYIGANTEAFF. CDR3 coding DNA: TGTGCCAGCAGCCGTTATATTGGTGCAAACACTGAAGCTTTCTTT.

This clonotype occurred a few times. The rearrangement uses TRBV9 and TRBJ2-2; TRBD2 matches at 12 bases. Losses at the gene ends were 1 base for V and 5 bases for J; bases not matched to a gene: 6. CDR3 length: 17 amino acids. Germline V lookup: CDR1 SGDLS, CDR2 YYNGEE. As DNA, the CDR3 is TGTGCCAGCAGCGTACCTAGCGGGAGGGCCGATACCGGGGAGCTGTTTTTT. This encodes CASSVPSGRADTGELFF. The full variable domain, in which reference TRBV9 and TRBJ2-2 provide the parts outside the CDR3, is DSGVTQTPKHLITATGQRVTLRCSPRSGDLSVYWYQQSLDQGLQFLIQYYNGEERAKGNILERFSAQQFPDLHSELNLSSLELGDSALYFCASSVPSGRADTGELFFGEGSRLTVL.

This clonotype was observed many times. The chain couples TRBV7-6 to TRBJ2-1, with 7 bases that match TRBD2. Losses at the gene ends were 5 bases for V and 0 bases for J; bases not matched to a gene: 7. The CDR3 is made up of 16 amino acids. Germline values: CDR1 SGHVS, CDR2 FNYEAQ. The CDR3 region is CASSTSVLSSYNEQFF. The CDR3 region has the DNA TGTGCCAGCAGCACTAGCGTGTTAAGCTCCTACAATGAGCAGTTCTTC.

This clonotype came up a few times. This rearrangement joins TRBV3-1 to TRBJ1-2; no definite D call. V was trimmed by 0 bases and J by 2 bases, leaving 10 bases between them. The length of the CDR3 is 15 residues. In germline, CDR1 is LGHDT, CDR2 YNNKEL (reference sequence). The CDR3 DNA reads as TGTGCCAGCAGCCAAGAGATTGGGGTGAACTATGGCTACACCTTC. It specifies CASSQEIGVNYGYTF.

This clonotype showed up many times. The CDR3 loop is CASSVGNTGELFF. In DNA, the CDR3 is TGTGCCAGCAGCGTAGGGAACACCGGGGAGCTGTTTTTT. This chain links TRBV9 with TRBJ2-2, with D uncertain. This CDR3 is 13 amino acids long. V was pared by 0 bases and J by 1 base, with 1 base between. Germline V lookup: CDR1 SGDLS, CDR2 YYNGEE.

The chain couples TRBV6-4 to TRBJ2-1; D perhaps matches TRBD2 (6 bases). The CDR3 is made up of 14 amino acids. Germline lookup yields CDR1 MRHNA and CDR2 SNTAGT. The V end lost 6 bases, the J end lost 5 bases, and 14 bases lay between the germline ends. The CDR3 nucleotides read TGTGCCAGCAGCGCAAAGGGACTGAACAATGAGCAGTTCTTC. Translation gives CASSAKGLNNEQFF.

The CDR3 protein is CASGLAGETGELFF. The CDR3, as DNA: TGTGCCAGCGGACTAGCGGGAGAAACCGGGGAGCTGTTTTTT. The chain is built from TRBV4-2 and TRBJ2-2, with 13 bases fitting TRBD2. V was clipped by 8 bases and J by 5 bases; unmatched bases: 2. CDR3 length: 14 residues. Germline V gene data show CDR1 as LGHNA and CDR2 as YNFKEQ.

This clonotype has at least ten counts. This chain uses TRBV12-3 or TRBV12-4 with TRBJ2-1; D gene uncertain. The ends were cut back, 6 bases at V and 7 bases at J, with 13 bases in the middle. The CDR3 totals 13 residues. The CDR3 region has the DNA TGTGCCAGCAGGCCTCCTCTCGGGAATGAGCAGTTCTTC. Translated, it gives CASRPPLGNEQFF.

The table lists this clonotype with many counts. V and J are TRBV12-5 and TRBJ2-1; D is unclear. CDR3 size: 10 residues. The V end lost 5 bases, the J end lost 6 bases, and 2 bases lay between the germline ends. Germline V gene lookup returns CDR1 LGHNT and CDR2 FRNRAP. For the CDR3, the DNA is TGTGCTAGTGGTATCAATGAGCAGTTCTTC. Residues: CASGINEQFF.

The chain recombines TRBV30 with TRBJ2-7; no reliable D call. Trimming shortened V by 2 bases and J by 1 base, and 6 bases separated the two germline ends. CDR3 length: 12 residues. CDR1 GTSNPN and CDR2 SVGIG come from the germline V gene (reference sequence). The chain's CDR3 is CAWSLVSYEQYF. Here the CDR3 DNA reads TGTGCCTGGAGTTTGGTTTCCTACGAGCAGTACTTC.

This clonotype turned up a few times. The rearrangement links TRBV20-1 to TRBJ2-7; D might be TRBD2 (6 bases). The V gene lost 2 bases and the J gene lost 0 bases, with 8 bases spanning the gap. This CDR3 is built from 13 residues. Germline V lookup: CDR1 DFQATT, CDR2 SNEGSKA (reference sequence). Here the CDR3 reads CSARLGSSYEQYF. CDR3 in DNA: TGCAGTGCTAGACTCGGGAGCTCCTACGAGCAGTACTTC.

The chain employs TRBV2 and TRBJ2-3; 14 nucleotides align to TRBD2. CDR3 length equals 21 residues. The germline V gene has CDR1 SNHLY and CDR2 FYNNEI. V lost 2 bases, J lost 1 base, and 14 bases stayed unmatched. The DNA of the CDR3 is TGTGCCAGCAGTGAAATCCCCTTAGGACTAGCGGGAGGCCCGGGCACAGATACGCAGTATTTT. Translated, it gives CASSEIPLGLAGGPGTDTQYF.

V and J are TRBV20-1 and TRBJ1-1; no definite D call. This CDR3 spans 13 amino acids. The ends were cut back, 6 bases at V and 7 bases at J, with 18 bases in the middle. Germline CDR1 and CDR2: DFQATT and SNEGSKA (reference sequence). CDR3 residues: CSAVTSTENEAFF. Here the CDR3 DNA reads TGCAGTGCCGTCACTTCTACAGAGAATGAAGCTTTCTTT.